The clone carrying this T cell receptor (beta chain) was counted only a few times. Its antigen remains unknown. Sequencing templates came from extracted RNA that was reverse transcribed into cDNA. This table comes from immunoSEQ multiplex PCR, and its TCRdb copy is limited to in-frame clones, with some not included. The table shows about 250,000 clones, with 67% occurring only once. The record originates from a study of CD8+ T cells in alopecia areata. On the study more broadly: Treatment of the treated patients consisted of oral tofacitinib, 5 to 10 mg twice daily. It was 6 to 18 months of tofacitinib, and then there were 6 months off drug. Whole-study results and caveats: Scalp repertoires also include resident alphabeta T cells from normal skin.

Alopecia areata patients provided lesional scalp punch biopsies and peripheral blood. The material sequenced was CD4+ T cells sorted from blood, taken at week 0. This clonotype was obtained from a human donor with alopecia areata.

The CDR3 region is CAWSHTGIGLTEAFF. The CDR3 nucleotides are TGTGCCTGGAGCCATACAGGGATCGGTTTGACTGAAGCTTTCTTT. The chain employs TRBV30 and TRBJ1-1, with a weak D call TRBD1 (6 bases). This CDR3 has 15 amino acids. Germline values: CDR1 GTSNPN, CDR2 SVGIG (reference sequence). Trimming shortened V by 3 bases and J by 5 bases, and 19 bases separated the two germline ends. The complete variable domain, with remaining parts taken from reference TRBV30 and TRBJ1-1, reads SQTIHQWPATLVQPVGSPLSLECTVEGTSNPNLYWYRQAAGRGLQLLFYSVGIGQISSEVPQNLSASRPQDRQFILSSKKLLLSDSGFYLCAWSHTGIGLTEAFFGQGTRLTVV.